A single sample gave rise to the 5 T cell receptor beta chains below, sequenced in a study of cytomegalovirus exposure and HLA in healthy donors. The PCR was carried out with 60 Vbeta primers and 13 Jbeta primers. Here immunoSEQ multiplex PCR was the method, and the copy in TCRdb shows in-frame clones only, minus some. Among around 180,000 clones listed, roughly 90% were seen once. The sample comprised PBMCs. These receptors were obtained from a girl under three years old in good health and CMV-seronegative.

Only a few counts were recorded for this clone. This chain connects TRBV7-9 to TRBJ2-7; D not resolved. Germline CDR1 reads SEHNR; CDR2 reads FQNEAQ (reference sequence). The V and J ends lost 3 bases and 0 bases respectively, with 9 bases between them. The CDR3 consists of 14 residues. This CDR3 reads CASSFSESSYEQYF. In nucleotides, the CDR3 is TGTGCCAGCAGCTTTTCCGAGAGCTCCTACGAGCAGTACTTC. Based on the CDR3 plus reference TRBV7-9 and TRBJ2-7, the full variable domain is DTGVSQNPRHKITKRGQNVTFRCDPISEHNRLYWYRQTLGQGPEFLTYFQNEAQLEKSRLLSDRFSAERPKGSFSTLEIQRTEQGDSAMYLCASSFSESSYEQYFGPGTRLTVT.

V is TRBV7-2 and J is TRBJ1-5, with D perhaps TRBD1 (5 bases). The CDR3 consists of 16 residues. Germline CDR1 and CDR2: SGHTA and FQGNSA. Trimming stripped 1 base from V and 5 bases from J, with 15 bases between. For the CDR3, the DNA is TGTGCCAGCAGCTTAGAAGGGGCCGCGTATCATCAGCCCCAGCATTTT. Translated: CASSLEGAAYHQPQHF.

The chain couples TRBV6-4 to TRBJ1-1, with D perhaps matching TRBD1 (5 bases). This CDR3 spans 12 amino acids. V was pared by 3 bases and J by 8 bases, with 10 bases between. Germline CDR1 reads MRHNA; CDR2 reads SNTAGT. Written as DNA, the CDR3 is TGTGCCAGCAGTGAAAGCGGGGGGGAAGCTTTCTTT. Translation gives CASSESGGEAFF.

CDR3 sequence (DNA): TGTGCCAGTAGTGTACAGGGGGATGGTCAGCCCCAGCATTTT. This translates into CASSVQGDGQPQHF. The chain has TRBV19 and TRBJ1-5; TRBD1 aligns across 8 bases. Germline values: CDR1 LNHDA, CDR2 SQIVND (reference sequence). With 5 bases clipped from V and 6 bases from J, the junction kept 6 bases outside the gene matches. The CDR3 extends over 14 amino acids.

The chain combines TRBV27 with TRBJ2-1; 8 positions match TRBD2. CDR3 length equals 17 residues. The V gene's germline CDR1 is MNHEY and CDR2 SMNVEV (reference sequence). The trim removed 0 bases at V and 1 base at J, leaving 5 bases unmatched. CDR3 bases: TGTGCCAGCAGTTTATCGAGGGCTAGCGGGTCCTACAATGAGCAGTTCTTC. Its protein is CASSLSRASGSYNEQFF.